These T cell receptor beta chains were read from a single sample in a study of cytomegalovirus exposure and HLA in healthy donors. TCRdb keeps only in-frame clones here, not all; method: immunoSEQ multiplex PCR. The sample lists 90,000 to 110,000 clones; roughly 86% were seen once. The source material was PBMCs. The receptors were gathered from a woman between 18 and 29 years old in good health and CMV-seropositive. CDR3s include the opening cysteine and the closing phenylalanine or tryptophan. The D gene is left open where the match is weak. Size is omitted from some rows. Given values are once, few, many or a class for expanded clones.

v_gene	abundance	len	j_gene	d_gene	CDR3nt	CDR3aa
TRBV27	-	14	TRBJ1-5	TRBD1	TGTGCCAGCAGACTCCAGGGGGCCTGGCAGCCCCAGCATTTT	CASRLQGAWQPQHF
TRBV6-4	-	13	TRBJ2-5	-	TGTGCCAGCAGTGAGGCCAGGGGAGAGACCCAGTACTTC	CASSEARGETQYF
TRBV7-9	-	14	TRBJ1-6	-	TGTGCCAGCAGCTCCGAAGGGAGGGGATCACCCCTCCACTTT	CASSSEGRGSPLHF
TRBV9	-	15	TRBJ2-7	-	TGTGCCAGCAGCGTAGGGGGGCAGGGTACCTACGAGCAGTACTTC	CASSVGGQGTYEQYF
TRBV23-1	-	14	TRBJ2-7	-	TGCGCCAGCATAGGTAAGGGGTCCTGCTACGAGCAGTACTTC	CASIGKGSCYEQYF
TRBV4-1	-	17	TRBJ2-1	TRBD2	TGCGCCAGCAGCCCCCGACTAGCGGGAAGCACCTACAATGAGCAGTTCTTC	CASSPRLAGSTYNEQFF
TRBV5-1	-	15	TRBJ2-1	-	TGCGCCAGCAGCTTGAGTCCGAGGGCCGCAAATGAGCAGTTCTTC	CASSLSPRAANEQFF
TRBV7-9	-	14	TRBJ2-7	TRBD2	TGTGCCAGCAGCTCGGGGGGTTTTCTCTACGAGCAGTACTTC	CASSSGGFLYEQYF
TRBV6-1	-	13	TRBJ1-1	-	TGTGCCAGCAGAGCCACTGAGGGGGCTGAAGCTTTCTTT	CASRATEGAEAFF
TRBV7-9	once	13	TRBJ1-2	TRBD1	TGTGCCAGCAGCTTAGACAGGGGTAATGGCTACACCTTC	CASSLDRGNGYTF
TRBV30	-	14	TRBJ1-2	-	TGTGCCTGGAGTAGGGGGAGGGGATCGGAAGGCTACACCTTC	CAWSRGRGSEGYTF
TRBV16	-	14	TRBJ2-7	TRBD1	TGTGCCAGCAGCCCTTGGGACAGCTATTACGAGCAGTACTTC	CASSPWDSYYEQYF
TRBV5-1	-	15	TRBJ2-7	-	TGCGCCAGCAGCTTCGGCGGGACTTCTTTTAACGAGCAGTACTTC	CASSFGGTSFNEQYF
TRBV5-1	-	16	TRBJ1-5	-	TGCGCCAGCAGCTTGTATCCAACATACGGGGAACAGCCCCAGCATTTT	CASSLYPTYGEQPQHF
TRBV2	-	14	TRBJ1-1	-	TGTGCCAGCAGTGGGGAAACGGGGGGGACTGCTGGTTTCTTT	CASSGETGGTAGFF
TRBV7-2	few	13	TRBJ2-5	TRBD1	TGTGCCAGCAGCTATCCGGACAGGGAGACCCAGTACTTC	CASSYPDRETQYF
TRBV19	once	13	TRBJ1-2	-	TGTGCCAGTAGTGACGCGGGGGTCTTGGGCTACACCTTC	CASSDAGVLGYTF
TRBV19	once	15	TRBJ2-7	TRBD1	TGTGCCAGTAGGAAGCTAGCAGGGGGAGTTTCCGAGCAGTACTTC	CASRKLAGGVSEQYF
TRBV9	-	17	TRBJ2-2	TRBD2	TGTGCCAGCAGCGTAGCTAGCGGGGGGTCCAACACCGGGGAGCTGTTTTTT	CASSVASGGSNTGELFF
TRBV7-9	-	14	TRBJ2-1	TRBD1	TGTGCCAGCAGCATAGGGACAGGATACAATGAGCAGTTCTTC	CASSIGTGYNEQFF
TRBV27	-	16	TRBJ2-7	TRBD1	TGTGCCAGCAGTGGGAGACAGGGATTTAATCCCTACGAGCAGTACTTC	CASSGRQGFNPYEQYF
TRBV5-4	-	18	TRBJ2-1	-	TGTGCCAGCAGCTTGGAAACAGGGATCCTGAGCTCCTACAATGAGCAGTTCTTC	CASSLETGILSSYNEQFF
TRBV27	-	15	TRBJ2-1	-	TGTGCCAGCAGCCTGTTTAGGGGCTCCTACAATGAGCAGTTCTTC	CASSLFRGSYNEQFF
TRBV7-9	-	14	TRBJ2-1	-	TGTGCCAGCTCGGAGGCTAGCGCTTACAATGAGCAGTTCTTC	CASSEASAYNEQFF
TRBV7-9	once	17	TRBJ1-4	-	TGTGCCAGCAGCTTAGACGTCTCGGGAAGGGGGAATGAAAAACTGTTTTTT	CASSLDVSGRGNEKLFF
TRBV7-9	once	16	TRBJ2-5	TRBD1	TGTGCCAGCAGCCCTATCCTTGACAGGGAACAAGAGACCCAGTACTTC	CASSPILDREQETQYF
TRBV6-5	-	14	TRBJ2-4	-	TGTGCCAGCAGTACAAGGACGGGGGAAAACATTCAGTACTTC	CASSTRTGENIQYF
TRBV29-1	-	16	TRBJ2-2	TRBD1	TGCAGCGTTGGGGGGGGGACAGGGGGTTACACCGGGGAGCTGTTTTTT	CSVGGGTGGYTGELFF
TRBV5-1	-	15	TRBJ2-7	-	TGCGCCAGCAGCTTGGTTCCGGACAGACTCTACGAGCAGTACTTC	CASSLVPDRLYEQYF
TRBV4-2	-	14	TRBJ1-2	-	TGTGCCAGCAGCCAAGAAAGGGGGGGCTCTGGCTACACCTTC	CASSQERGGSGYTF
TRBV28	once	15	TRBJ2-7	-	TGTGCCAGCAGTATACCGGGACAATTTACCTACGAGCAGTACTTC	CASSIPGQFTYEQYF
TRBV25-1	once	15	TRBJ2-5	-	TGTGCCAGCAGTGAATTGGCTATAGGGAGCGAGACCCAGTACTTC	CASSELAIGSETQYF